These 32 T cell receptor beta chains share one sample of origin, sequenced in a study of shared clonotypes between healthy human individuals. The table came from immunoSEQ multiplex PCR; TCRdb's copy has only in-frame clones and leaves some out. Of about 1.5 million clones in the sample, around 98% were seen once. The sample was naive CD4+ T cells sorted from blood. Sample subset: CD45RA+ positively selected. These TCRs come from a man aged 25 to 40 in good health.

V usage is TRBV6-4 and J usage is TRBJ2-2; a weak D match, TRBD2 (5 bases). This CDR3 spans 14 amino acids. Germline CDR1 MRHNA, CDR2 SNTAGT. V was cut by 6 bases and J by 3 bases, with 11 bases left in between. The CDR3 is CASSKEEDTGELFF. The CDR3 nucleotides are TGTGCCAGCAGCAAGGAGGAGGACACCGGGGAGCTGTTTTTT.

The rearrangement links TRBV6-1 to TRBJ2-5, with 7 bases matching TRBD2. This CDR3 comprises 13 residues. Germline V gene lookup returns CDR1 MNHNS and CDR2 SASEGT. J was trimmed by 8 bases and V by 7 bases; bases with no gene match: 10. The CDR3 nucleotides read TGTGCCAGCACGCCGGGACTACGCGTAACCCAGTACTTC. Translation: CASTPGLRVTQYF.

The V call is TRBV29-1, the J call TRBJ1-4; maybe TRBD1 (6 bases). Germline CDR1 reads SQVTM; CDR2 reads ANQGSEA. V was pared by 7 bases and J by 8 bases, with 17 bases between. CDR3 size: 13 residues. This CDR3 reads CSAIGGAGEKLFF. For the CDR3, the DNA is TGCAGCGCCATCGGGGGGGCAGGGGAAAAACTGTTTTTT.

The chain couples TRBV6-6 to TRBJ1-5, with a tentative D call TRBD1 (5 bases). V was clipped by 7 bases and J by 5 bases, with 9 bases between them. This CDR3 is 12 amino acids long. Germline CDR1 MNHNY, CDR2 SVGAGI (reference sequence). CDR3 protein: CASKRGDQPQHF. The CDR3 bases are TGTGCCAGCAAAAGAGGGGATCAGCCCCAGCATTTT.

The CDR3 nucleotides are TGTGCCACCCGGGGAATTATGGGGGGCAGCGCGAATCAGCCCCAGCATTTT. It is translated as CATRGIMGGSANQPQHF. The genes are TRBV19 and TRBJ1-5; perhaps TRBD1 as D (6 bases). This CDR3 comprises 17 residues. The germline V gene encodes CDR1 LNHDA and CDR2 SQIVND (reference sequence). Trimming shortened V by 10 bases and J by 4 bases, and 26 bases separated the two germline ends.

This chain links TRBV7-9 with TRBJ2-5; perhaps TRBD1 as D (6 bases). There are 14 residues in the CDR3. V lost 1 base and J 5 bases, leaving 11 bases between the germline ends. Germline values: CDR1 SEHNR, CDR2 FQNEAQ (reference sequence). Here the CDR3 reads CASSLGRGRETQYF. DNA of the CDR3: TGTGCCAGCAGCTTAGGCAGGGGACGGGAGACCCAGTACTTC.

J is TRBJ2-7 and V is TRBV11-1; perhaps TRBD1 as D (6 bases). The ends were cut back, 5 bases at V and 3 bases at J, with 17 bases in the middle. The CDR3 is made up of 15 amino acids. From germline, CDR1 is SGHAT and CDR2 FQDESV (reference sequence). The CDR3 protein is CASSTPRGAGYEQYF. As DNA, the CDR3 is TGTGCCAGCAGCACCCCCAGGGGCGCGGGCTACGAGCAGTACTTC.

The CDR3 DNA follows: TGCAGCGTTTTGGGCCAGGGGGCTTATGAGCAGTTCTTC. Residues: CSVLGQGAYEQFF. The rearrangement uses TRBV29-1 and TRBJ2-1; the match to TRBD1 covers 8 bases. J lost 8 bases, V lost 5 bases, and 8 bases had no gene match. There are 13 residues in the CDR3. In germline, CDR1 is SQVTM, CDR2 ANQGSEA.

With respect to this clone: The same CDR3 is also encoded by other DNA sequences in this sample. The chain couples TRBV7-9 to TRBJ2-1; D remains unclear. This CDR3 spans 13 amino acids. The V end lost 1 base, the J end lost 4 bases, and 5 bases lay between the germline ends. CDR1 is SEHNR, CDR2 FQNEAQ, per germline (reference sequence). In nucleotides, the CDR3 is TGTGCCAGCAGCTTAGATCGGTACAATGAGCAGTTCTTC. Encoded protein: CASSLDRYNEQFF.

The genes are TRBV11-2 and TRBJ2-5; tentative D call: TRBD1 (6 bases). The CDR3 runs to 14 residues. Germline CDR1 reads SGHAT; CDR2 reads FQNNGV. V lost 1 base and J 5 bases, leaving 11 bases between the germline ends. Here the CDR3 reads CASSLGRGPETQYF. Written as DNA, the CDR3 is TGTGCCAGCAGCTTAGGCAGGGGCCCGGAGACCCAGTACTTC.

The chain combines TRBV7-9 with TRBJ2-2, with D perhaps TRBD1 or TRBD2 (5 bases each). Looked up from germline, CDR1 is SEHNR and CDR2 is FQNEAQ (reference sequence). Trimming took off 7 bases at V and 0 bases at J, with 9 bases between the two ends. The CDR3 is 14 residues long. The CDR3 is CASTRGANTGELFF. Written as DNA, the CDR3 is TGTGCCAGCACGAGGGGAGCGAACACCGGGGAGCTGTTTTTT.

This chain uses TRBV7-2 with TRBJ2-7, with D unclear. The CDR3 runs 19 residues. Germline lookup yields CDR1 SGHTA and CDR2 FQGNSA. Trimming pared 7 bases from V and 2 bases from J, leaving 30 bases between. As DNA, the CDR3 is TGTGCCAGCACCAACCTCCTCGGCTCCAGCGCGGCCTTAACCTACGAGCAGTACTTC. It is translated as CASTNLLGSSAALTYEQYF.

This sequence joins TRBV9 and TRBJ2-7, with no clear D. The CDR3 covers 13 residues. With 4 bases removed from V and 6 bases from J, the gap between germline ends came to 14 bases. From germline, CDR1 is SGDLS and CDR2 YYNGEE. The CDR3 here is CASSPDLRREQYF. DNA of the CDR3: TGTGCCAGCAGCCCTGACCTCCGGCGCGAGCAGTACTTC.

The chain links TRBV9 to TRBJ1-4; 11 nucleotides agree with TRBD1. With 5 bases clipped from V and 6 bases from J, the junction kept 6 bases outside the gene matches. The CDR3 sequence is 15 residues long. CDR1 and CDR2 from the germline V gene are SGDLS and YYNGEE. CDR3 in DNA: TGTGCCAGCAGTGCCGGGACAGGGGGTTATGAAAAACTGTTTTTT. Residues: CASSAGTGGYEKLFF.

This chain joins TRBV2 and TRBJ2-5; D perhaps matches TRBD2 (6 bases). V was pared by 8 bases and J by 5 bases, with 12 bases between. Germline loops: CDR1 SNHLY, CDR2 FYNNEI. The CDR3 totals 12 residues. CDR3 in amino acids: CASANRGETQYF. For the CDR3, the DNA is TGTGCCAGCGCCAACCGGGGGGAGACCCAGTACTTC.

This chain connects TRBV9 to TRBJ2-7; 8 bases line up with TRBD2. This CDR3 comprises 14 residues. J was trimmed by 7 bases and V by 0 bases; bases with no gene match: 6. From germline, CDR1 is SGDLS and CDR2 YYNGEE. CDR3 amino acids: CASSVEAGVREQYF. The CDR3 nucleotides are TGTGCCAGCAGCGTAGAAGCGGGAGTTCGGGAGCAGTACTTC.

The chain joins TRBV28 to TRBJ2-7; 8 nucleotides align to TRBD2. Germline assignment: CDR1 MDHEN and CDR2 SYDVKM. J was trimmed by 2 bases and V by 2 bases; bases with no gene match: 5. The length of the CDR3 is 15 residues. DNA of the CDR3: TGTGCCAGCAGTTTAAGCGGGGGAGTGGCCTACGAGCAGTACTTC. Amino acid sequence: CASSLSGGVAYEQYF. The whole variable domain, filled in from reference TRBV28 and TRBJ2-7, reads DVKVTQSSRYLVKRTGEKVFLECVQDMDHENMFWYRQDPGLGLRLIYFSYDVKMKEKGDIPEGYSVSREKKERFSLILESASTNQTSMYLCASSLSGGVAYEQYFGPGTRLTVT.

The chain employs TRBV7-2 and TRBJ2-1, with D perhaps given as TRBD1 or TRBD2 (5 bases each). The ends were cut back, 2 bases at V and 2 bases at J, with 16 bases in the middle. The V gene's germline CDR1 is SGHTA and CDR2 FQGNSA. The CDR3 sequence is 17 residues long. The CDR3: CASSLMGVPYTYNEQFF. For the CDR3, the DNA is TGTGCCAGCAGCTTAATGGGGGTGCCTTACACCTACAATGAGCAGTTCTTC.

The V gene is TRBV5-1, the J gene TRBJ2-6, with a possible D match to TRBD2 (6 bases). CDR3 length equals 18 residues. Germline V gene lookup returns CDR1 SGHRS and CDR2 YFSETQ. V dropped 4 bases and J dropped 0 bases, with 17 bases sitting between them. CDR3 amino acids: CASSLSGTLSSGANVLTF. DNA of the CDR3: TGCGCCAGCAGCCTATCCGGGACTCTTAGCTCTGGGGCCAACGTCCTGACTTTC.

V gene TRBV5-4 combines with J gene TRBJ2-1; D is possibly TRBD1 or TRBD2 (5 bases each). The CDR3 consists of 14 residues. Germline CDR1 and CDR2: SGHNT and YYREEE (reference sequence). Deletions cut 4 bases from V and 4 bases from J, with 12 bases between. For the CDR3, the DNA is TGTGCCAGCAGCCCTAGCCAGGGATACAATGAGCAGTTCTTC. This sequence encodes CASSPSQGYNEQFF.

J is TRBJ2-7 and V is TRBV6-6; no clear D gene. Trimming pared 6 bases from V and 3 bases from J, leaving 9 bases between. CDR1 is MNHNY, CDR2 SVGAGI, per germline (reference sequence). The length of the CDR3 is 12 residues. The CDR3 reads CASRAKNYEQYF. The CDR3 DNA follows: TGTGCCAGCAGAGCAAAAAACTACGAGCAGTACTTC.

The chain recombines TRBV18 with TRBJ1-5; no clear D gene. This CDR3 comprises 14 residues. Germline V lookup: CDR1 KGHSH, CDR2 LQKENI. The V and J ends lost 6 bases and 4 bases respectively, with 13 bases between them. The CDR3 region has the DNA TGTGCCAGCTCGGCTCTTGGGCAAAATCAGCCCCAGCATTTT. This codes for CASSALGQNQPQHF.

The chain is built from TRBV29-1 and TRBJ2-1, with TRBD2 matching over 14 bases. The CDR3 loop spans 14 amino acids. V lost 6 bases and J lost 6; bases outside the gene matches: 4. Germline-derived CDR1 and CDR2 are SQVTM and ANQGSEA. CDR3: CSVPTSGRVNEQFF. In DNA, the CDR3 is TGCAGCGTCCCGACTAGCGGGAGGGTCAATGAGCAGTTCTTC.

The V and J genes are TRBV7-2 and TRBJ2-7; no clear D. The CDR3 spans 12 residues. In germline, CDR1 is SGHTA, CDR2 FQGNSA. V was pared by 5 bases and J by 0 bases, with 5 bases between. The chain's CDR3 is CASSDDSYEQYF. CDR3 DNA sequence: TGTGCCAGCAGCGATGACTCCTACGAGCAGTACTTC.

The rearrangement joins TRBV5-1 to TRBJ2-1, with 15 bases aligning to TRBD2. This CDR3 comprises 15 residues. V trimming: 2 bases; J trimming: 10 bases; junction bases outside the gene matches: 4. The V gene's germline CDR1 is SGHRS and CDR2 YFSETQ. As DNA, the CDR3 is TGCGCCAGCAGCTTCGGGACTAGCGGGAGGTGGGAGCAGTTCTTC. Its protein product is CASSFGTSGRWEQFF. Drawing the rest from reference TRBV5-1 and TRBJ2-1, the complete variable domain is KAGVTQTPRYLIKTRGQQVTLSCSPISGHRSVSWYQQTPGQGLQFLFEYFSETQRNKGNFPGRFSGRQFSNSRSEMNVSTLELGDSALYLCASSFGTSGRWEQFFGPGTRLTVL.

J is TRBJ2-7 and V is TRBV10-3; D might be TRBD1 (6 bases). Trimming removed 7 bases at V and 2 bases at J, with 21 bases between. CDR3 length equals 16 residues. The germline V gene encodes CDR1 ENHRY and CDR2 SYGVKD. Here the CDR3 DNA reads TGTGCCATCATGGGGGCGGCGGGCTCCTCTACCTACGAGCAGTACTTC. This sequence encodes CAIMGAAGSSTYEQYF.

V gene TRBV10-1 combines with J gene TRBJ2-1, with D possibly matching TRBD1 (5 bases). Trimming removed 10 bases at V and 4 bases at J, with 14 bases between. The CDR3 runs to 13 residues. The germline CDR1 and CDR2 sequences are WNHNN and SYGVQD (reference sequence). The CDR3, as DNA: TGCGCCACCTCGAGAGGACAATACAATGAGCAGTTCTTC. Amino acids: CATSRGQYNEQFF.

The V call is TRBV11-3, the J call TRBJ2-1; TRBD1 agrees at 7 bases. The CDR3 covers 14 residues. Germline CDR1 and CDR2: SGHNT and YENEEA. The V and J ends lost 3 bases and 8 bases, in that order; junction bases with no gene match: 7. CDR3 bases: TGTGCCAGCAGCTTGAGGGGGCAGCTGCATGAGCAGTTCTTC. As protein: CASSLRGQLHEQFF.

The V call is TRBV19, the J call TRBJ1-2; TRBD1 is a possible D gene (5 bases). This CDR3 has 16 residues. The V gene's germline CDR1 is LNHDA and CDR2 SQIVND (reference sequence). The V end was cut by 8 bases, the J end by 0 bases, with 19 bases between. The CDR3 DNA sequence: TGTGCCAGTCTTGGCCTTCGACAGTCAGCTAACTATGGCTACACCTTC. It specifies CASLGLRQSANYGYTF.

This chain joins TRBV7-2 and TRBJ2-1; D is possibly TRBD1 or TRBD2 (5 bases each). The CDR3 length is 14 residues. V was clipped by 1 base and J by 6 bases, with 10 bases between them. CDR1 SGHTA and CDR2 FQGNSA come from the germline V gene. The CDR3 region is CASSLGGSINEQFF. In nucleotides, the CDR3 is TGTGCCAGCAGCTTAGGGGGGAGTATCAATGAGCAGTTCTTC.

The V and J genes are TRBV5-5 and TRBJ2-3; 7 bases fit TRBD2. This CDR3 comprises 16 residues. J gave up 4 bases and V 0 bases, and 8 bases lay outside the gene matches. Germline assignment: CDR1 SGHKS and CDR2 YYEKEE (reference sequence). In DNA, the CDR3 is TGTGCCAGCAGCTTGGGGGCGGGAGCAACCGCAGATACGCAGTATTTT. Protein sequence: CASSLGAGATADTQYF.

The rearrangement joins TRBV11-3 to TRBJ2-3, with D unresolved. Between the trimmed V and J ends, which lost 2 bases and 4 bases, there was a span of 16 bases. The length of the CDR3 is 16 residues. Germline V gives CDR1 SGHNT, CDR2 YENEEA. This CDR3 is CASSLSVAGTSDTQYF. The CDR3, as DNA: TGTGCCAGCAGCTTAAGCGTGGCAGGAACCTCAGATACGCAGTATTTT. Together with reference TRBV11-3 and TRBJ2-3, the CDR3 gives the full variable domain: EAGVVQSPRYKIIEKKQPVAFWCNPISGHNTLYWYLQNLGQGPELLIRYENEEAVDDSQLPKDRFSAERLKGVDSTLKIQPAELGDSAVYLCASSLSVAGTSDTQYFGPGTRLTVL.